This entry lists 25 T cell receptor beta chains sequenced from one sample in a study of cytotoxic CD8 clonotypes in ibrutinib-treated CLL. Measured with immunoSEQ multiplex PCR; TCRdb has only the in-frame clones, and not every one. The sample holds 200,000 to 250,000 clones, 75% to 85% seen once. The sample in question was PBMCs, obtained after 12 months of ibrutinib treatment. These receptors were obtained from a human donor with chronic lymphocytic leukemia.

The genes are TRBV4-2 and TRBJ2-7, with TRBD2 matching 8 bases. Germline assignment: CDR1 LGHNA and CDR2 YNFKEQ. CDR3 length equals 15 residues. With V trimmed by 1 base and J by 0 bases, 2 bases remained unmatched. CDR3 DNA: TGTGCCAGCAGCCAAGCACTAGCGGACTCCTACGAGCAGTACTTC. This gives the protein CASSQALADSYEQYF.

The V call is TRBV6-6, the J call TRBJ2-7; 8 nucleotides align to TRBD1. CDR3 length: 14 residues. Looked up from germline, CDR1 is MNHNY and CDR2 is SVGAGI (reference sequence). Germline trimming cut 4 bases from V and 6 bases from J; bases unmatched to any gene: 8. CDR3 region: CASSSRQGNGEQYF. CDR3 coding DNA: TGTGCCAGCAGTTCCCGACAGGGGAATGGCGAGCAGTACTTC.

A word on this clone: Sequence at one end of the junction differs from germline and may be a read error. This chain joins TRBV6-5 and TRBJ2-1; D is perhaps TRBD1 (5 bases). The CDR3 runs 16 residues. Germline CDR1 reads MNHEY; CDR2 reads SVGAGI. In DNA form, the CDR3 reads TGTGCCAGCAGATACTCTCGGACAAGAGCAGCTAATGAGCAGTTCTTC. It encodes CASRYSRTRAANEQFF.

The gene calls are TRBV5-1 and TRBJ2-2, with 10 bases aligning to TRBD1. Germline CDR1 and CDR2: SGHRS and YFSETQ. Trimming at V came to 5 bases and at J to 1 base, leaving 8 bases not matched to a gene. The CDR3 has 17 residues. CDR3 protein: CASRRPDRGRNTGELFF. CDR3 in DNA: TGCGCCAGCAGGAGGCCTGACAGGGGGCGGAACACCGGGGAGCTGTTTTTT.

This clone was found many times. The V gene is TRBV5-1, the J gene TRBJ2-3; TRBD1 agrees at 10 bases. With 2 bases clipped from V and 3 bases from J, the junction kept 6 bases outside the gene matches. The CDR3 has 16 residues. In germline, CDR1 is SGHRS, CDR2 YFSETQ. In DNA, the CDR3 is TGCGCCAGCAGCTTCCCGCGACAGGGGGCGACAGATACGCAGTATTTT. Its translation is CASSFPRQGATDTQYF.

The genes are TRBV11-2 and TRBJ1-3, with D perhaps TRBD1 (6 bases). The V end was cut by 5 bases, the J end by 4 bases, with 27 bases between. The CDR3 length is 19 residues. Germline V gene data show CDR1 as SGHAT and CDR2 as FQNNGV. The CDR3, as DNA: TGTGCCAGCAGCCCCCGGTGGGGGCTCTCCCCCCCCGCGGGAAACACCATATATTTT. This gives the protein CASSPRWGLSPPAGNTIYF. Variable domain in full (rest from reference TRBV11-2 and TRBJ1-3): EAGVAQSPRYKIIEKRQSVAFWCNPISGHATLYWYQQILGQGPKLLIQFQNNGVVDDSQLPKDRFSAERLKGVDSTLKIQPAKLEDSAVYLCASSPRWGLSPPAGNTIYFGEGSWLTVV.

The CDR3 DNA sequence: TGTGCCAGCAGCGTAGATGGGGGGACAGGGATATACGAGCAGTACTTC. This sequence encodes CASSVDGGTGIYEQYF. V usage is TRBV9 and J usage is TRBJ2-7, with 9 bases identical to TRBD1. Germline V gene data show CDR1 as SGDLS and CDR2 as YYNGEE. CDR3 length: 16 residues. V lost 0 bases, J lost 4 bases, and 8 bases stayed unmatched.

CDR3 loop: CASSMGQLNEKLFF. For the CDR3, the DNA is TGCGCCAGCAGCATGGGACAGCTTAATGAAAAACTGTTTTTT. This rearrangement joins TRBV5-1 to TRBJ1-4, with 7 bases lining up with TRBD1. Trimming took 4 bases from V and 4 from J; bases not matched to a gene: 4. CDR1 is SGHRS, CDR2 YFSETQ, per germline. The CDR3 has 14 residues.

This clone came up a few times. The rearrangement joins TRBV5-5 to TRBJ1-2; no clear D gene. From germline, CDR1 is SGHKS and CDR2 YYEKEE (reference sequence). The ends were cut back, 5 bases at V and 6 bases at J, with 20 bases in the middle. The CDR3 contains 15 residues. The CDR3 DNA sequence: TGTGCCAGCAGACCCGCTCAGGTCCGTGGGGATGGCTACACCTTC. Protein sequence: CASRPAQVRGDGYTF.

The chain couples TRBV4-2 to TRBJ1-2; D unclear. The V gene lost 0 bases and the J gene lost 2 bases, with 10 bases spanning the gap. Germline CDR1 LGHNA, CDR2 YNFKEQ. The CDR3 has 15 amino acids. The CDR3 sequence: CASSQDPGGNYGYTF. In DNA form, the CDR3 reads TGTGCCAGCAGCCAAGATCCGGGAGGCAACTATGGCTACACCTTC.

The rearrangement uses TRBV4-1 and TRBJ2-6; the D is unclear. Deletions cut 1 base from V and 4 bases from J, with 5 bases between. Germline CDR1 reads MGHRA; CDR2 reads YSYEKL. There are 14 residues in the CDR3. CDR3 sequence (DNA): TGCGCCAGCAGCCAAGGTGGGGGGGCCAACGTCCTGACTTTC. Residues: CASSQGGGANVLTF.

This rearrangement joins TRBV6-5 to TRBJ2-1, with 10 bases matching TRBD2. CDR1 is MNHEY and CDR2 is SVGAGI in the germline V gene. The CDR3 is 15 amino acids. The junction had 6 bases not matched to a gene; V was cut back by 6 bases and J by 4 bases. The CDR3 DNA follows: TGTGCCAGCAGACGACTAGCGGGCGCATACAATGAGCAGTTCTTC. It codes for CASRRLAGAYNEQFF.

CDR3 amino acids: CASSESGGWSSPLHF. For the CDR3, the DNA is TGCGCCAGCAGTGAGTCGGGTGGGTGGAGTTCACCCCTCCACTTT. The V call is TRBV10-2, the J call TRBJ1-6; no reliable D call. Germline CDR1 and CDR2: WSHSY and SAAADI. V was pared by 0 bases and J by 9 bases, with 12 bases between. CDR3 length: 15 amino acids.

The chain combines TRBV10-3 with TRBJ2-5; 7 bases line up with TRBD1. The germline V gene has CDR1 ENHRY and CDR2 SYGVKD. The CDR3 has 11 residues. The junction had 0 bases not matched to a gene; V was cut back by 8 bases and J by 3 bases. The CDR3 DNA reads TGTGCCATCGGGACAGAAGAGACCCAGTACTTC. This gives the protein CAIGTEETQYF.

With regard to this clone: Other DNA sequences in the same sample also yield this CDR3. The J gene is TRBJ2-1, the V gene TRBV5-1, with 11 bases matching TRBD2. The V gene's germline CDR1 is SGHRS and CDR2 YFSETQ. The CDR3 is made up of 15 amino acids. The V and J ends lost 2 bases and 7 bases, in that order; junction bases with no gene match: 5. The CDR3 sequence: CASSFGTSGTNEQFF. In nucleotides, the CDR3 is TGCGCCAGCAGCTTCGGGACTAGCGGAACTAATGAGCAGTTCTTC.

This clone was observed a handful of times. This rearrangement joins TRBV10-3 to TRBJ1-2, with D unresolved. Trimming took off 6 bases at V and 3 bases at J, with 14 bases between the two ends. There are 14 residues in the CDR3. Germline V lookup: CDR1 ENHRY, CDR2 SYGVKD. Here the CDR3 reads CAIRPTQEDYGYTF. As DNA, the CDR3 is TGTGCCATCAGGCCCACCCAGGAGGACTATGGCTACACCTTC.

The chain carries TRBV7-9 and TRBJ1-1; TRBD1 is a possible D gene (5 bases). CDR3 size: 15 residues. The ends were cut back, 5 bases at V and 1 base at J, with 14 bases in the middle. Germline V gene sequence: CDR1 SEHNR, CDR2 FQNEAQ (reference sequence). The CDR3 protein is CASSPRDGWNTEAFF. Here the CDR3 DNA reads TGTGCCAGCAGCCCCCGGGACGGCTGGAACACTGAAGCTTTCTTT.

The chain combines TRBV2 with TRBJ1-2; D is undetermined. The V gene's germline CDR1 is SNHLY and CDR2 FYNNEI. This CDR3 is 15 amino acids long. V lost 5 bases, J lost 1 base, and 14 bases lay in between. CDR3 DNA sequence: TGTGCCAGCAGTCCTTCTGACGGAAATAACTATGGCTACACCTTC. Protein product: CASSPSDGNNYGYTF.

The chain employs TRBV5-5 and TRBJ2-7, with a tentative D call TRBD1 (6 bases). The CDR3 runs 15 residues. The V end lost 3 bases, the J end lost 6 bases, and 19 bases lay between the germline ends. The V gene's germline CDR1 is SGHKS and CDR2 YYEKEE (reference sequence). Here the CDR3 DNA reads TGTGCCAGCAGCTCGTCCGGGACAATGCAGTTCGAGCAGTACTTC. Its translation is CASSSSGTMQFEQYF.

This rearrangement joins TRBV4-1 to TRBJ1-1; D is unclear. Germline-derived CDR1 and CDR2 are MGHRA and YSYEKL. The CDR3 runs to 17 residues. V lost 2 bases to trimming and J lost 9 bases, with 25 bases between them. The CDR3 reads CASSQPGERTQTLKAFF. CDR3 coding DNA: TGCGCCAGCAGCCAACCCGGCGAGAGGACCCAAACACTGAAAGCTTTCTTT.

The chain has TRBV19 and TRBJ1-6; D gene uncertain. With 4 bases removed from V and 5 bases from J, the gap between germline ends came to 3 bases. The CDR3 totals 12 residues. From germline, CDR1 is LNHDA and CDR2 SQIVND (reference sequence). CDR3 coding DNA: TGTGCCAGTAGTACAAATAATTCACCCCTCCACTTT. The encoded protein is CASSTNNSPLHF.

The rearrangement uses TRBV18 and TRBJ1-2, with D maybe TRBD1 (5 bases). Germline values: CDR1 KGHSH, CDR2 LQKENI. The CDR3 spans 15 residues. The V gene lost 2 bases and the J gene lost 1 base, with 11 bases spanning the gap. CDR3 DNA sequence: TGTGCCAGCTCACCATCGGGGCTCCTTAACTATGGCTACACCTTC. The encoded protein is CASSPSGLLNYGYTF.

The chain recombines TRBV5-4 with TRBJ2-7; D possibly corresponds to TRBD2 (6 bases). Germline-derived CDR1 and CDR2 are SGHNT and YYREEE (reference sequence). The CDR3 extends over 17 amino acids. Trimming removed 0 bases from V and 2 bases from J, with 18 bases in between. For the CDR3, the DNA is TGTGCCAGCAGCTTGGGAGGAGGGGTACAGTCCGCCTACGAGCAGTACTTC. It translates to CASSLGGGVQSAYEQYF.

The V call is TRBV18, the J call TRBJ1-1; no clear D gene. V lost 3 bases and J 0 bases, leaving 20 bases between the germline ends. CDR3 length: 18 amino acids. Germline CDR1 KGHSH, CDR2 LQKENI. The CDR3 loop is CASSPFATTELMNTEAFF. CDR3 coding DNA: TGTGCCAGCTCACCGTTCGCGACCACGGAGCTAATGAACACTGAAGCTTTCTTT.

Judged by abundance, this clone is medium-sized. The chain couples TRBV10-2 to TRBJ1-4; D remains ambiguous. Between the trimmed V and J ends, which lost 8 bases and 4 bases, there was a span of 2 bases. The CDR3 consists of 10 residues. Germline assignment: CDR1 WSHSY and CDR2 SAAADI. CDR3 protein: CASDNEKLFF. As DNA, the CDR3 is TGCGCCAGCGATAATGAAAAACTGTTTTTT.